Each of the 6 T cell receptor beta chains below was sequenced from the same sample in a study of shared clonotypes between healthy human individuals. Terminally differentiated effector memory CD45RA+ cells were excluded from the naive CD8 cells, which were CD45RO-negative and positively selected for CCR7. Clones were sequenced by immunoSEQ multiplex PCR, and TCRdb holds only the in-frame ones, with some missing. The table shows some 2.1 million clones, with about 95% occurring only once. Sequences were obtained from naive CD8+ T cells sorted from blood. The receptors derive from a man between 18 and 29 years old in good health.

J is TRBJ2-2 and V is TRBV28; D is unclear. Looked up from germline, CDR1 is MDHEN and CDR2 is SYDVKM. The V end lost 3 bases, the J end lost 7 bases, and 9 bases lay between the germline ends. The CDR3 length is 13 residues. The DNA for the CDR3 is TGTGCCAGCAGTTTGGGGTATGGCGGGGAGCTGTTTTTT. Translating gives CASSLGYGGELFF.

The chain couples TRBV7-9 to TRBJ2-2; 15 bases line up with TRBD2. This CDR3 is 16 amino acids long. Germline values: CDR1 SEHNR, CDR2 FQNEAQ (reference sequence). Trimming cost V 6 bases and J 10 bases; bases outside gene matches: 9. As DNA, the CDR3 is TGTGCCAGCAGTACCGGACTAGCGGGGGGGTCCTTGGAGCTGTTTTTT. This encodes CASSTGLAGGSLELFF.

V and J are TRBV9 and TRBJ2-7; D may be TRBD1 (6 bases). CDR3 size: 14 residues. Trimming removed 3 bases from V and 5 bases from J, with 15 bases in between. The germline V gene encodes CDR1 SGDLS and CDR2 YYNGEE. CDR3: CASSEQGYLNEQYF. CDR3 DNA sequence: TGTGCCAGCAGCGAACAGGGATACCTAAACGAGCAGTACTTC.

This chain joins TRBV12-5 and TRBJ1-1; weak D call: TRBD1 (6 bases). Trimming removed 0 bases from V and 8 bases from J, with 10 bases in between. CDR3 size: 13 residues. Looked up from germline, CDR1 is LGHNT and CDR2 is FRNRAP. The CDR3 is CASGLVGTPEAFF. CDR3 nucleotide sequence: TGTGCTAGTGGTTTGGTGGGGACACCCGAAGCTTTCTTT.

The chain couples TRBV5-4 to TRBJ1-2, with TRBD1 as a possible D gene (5 bases). CDR1 and CDR2 from the germline V gene are SGHNT and YYREEE (reference sequence). V lost 5 bases, J lost 8 bases, and 10 bases lay in between. CDR3 length: 11 residues. CDR3 nucleotide sequence: TGTGCCAGCAGTAAGGGGAAGGGCTACACCTTC. Its protein product is CASSKGKGYTF.

The CDR3 is CASSVAGRGKDTQYF. CDR3 coding DNA: TGTGCCAGCAGCGTAGCTGGCAGGGGTAAAGATACGCAGTATTTT. The chain combines TRBV9 with TRBJ2-3; tentative D call: TRBD1 (6 bases). Trimming took 0 bases from V and 5 from J, leaving 13 bases between them. CDR3 length: 15 amino acids. Germline-derived CDR1 and CDR2 are SGDLS and YYNGEE.